Listed below are T cell receptor beta chains from one sample, sequenced in a study of T cell changes during pregnancy in multiple sclerosis. Sequenced by immunoSEQ multiplex PCR; TCRdb stores in-frame clones only, minus some. The repertoire holds about 58,000 clones, with 91% as singletons. The sample consisted of CD4+ T cells from peripheral blood mononuclear cells, taken after pregnancy. These receptors all come from a female donor in good health, enrolled as a control in a pregnancy study. Each CDR3 is given with its conserved first and last residue. D genes are given only for firm matches. Only part of the rows carry a size: once, few, many, or a class if the clone is expanded.

j_call,d_call,v_call,clone_size,cdr3_nt,cdr3_aa
TRBJ2-3,TRBD1,TRBV11-3,NA,TGTGCCAGCAGCTCAAGACAGGGGGCTACAGATACGCAGTATTTT,CASSSRQGATDTQYF
TRBJ1-1,NA,TRBV30,NA,TGTGCCTGGAGTATCGGGGTAGGCACTGAAGCTTTCTTT,CAWSIGVGTEAFF
TRBJ2-1,TRBD1,TRBV9,once,TGTGCCAGCAGCCCGCATGGGACAGGGGCTAATGAGCAGTTCTTC,CASSPHGTGANEQFF
TRBJ2-2,NA,TRBV9,NA,TGTGCCAGCAGCGTAGGTGAGGGTAGGACTGGCGGGGAGCTGTTTTTT,CASSVGEGRTGGELFF
TRBJ1-1,TRBD1,TRBV11-2,NA,TGTGCCAGCAGCTTAGGGTCAGGGGGCTACACTGAAGCTTTCTTT,CASSLGSGGYTEAFF
TRBJ2-1,TRBD2,TRBV10-3,NA,TGTGCCATCAGAGATCTAGCGGGGGGCCACAATGAGCAGTTCTTC,CAIRDLAGGHNEQFF
TRBJ2-6,NA,TRBV7-9,NA,TGTGCCAGCAGCCAAGCAACCTCTGGGGCCAACGTCCTGACTTTC,CASSQATSGANVLTF
TRBJ2-7,NA,TRBV5-1,NA,TGCGCCAGCAGCACAGGTAGTCAGGGGATCTACGAGCAGTACTTC,CASSTGSQGIYEQYF
TRBJ2-7,NA,TRBV5-1,NA,TGCGCCAGCAGCTTGGTCGGAGGGTGGGAACTACCCCACGAGCAGTACTTC,CASSLVGGWELPHEQYF
TRBJ1-1,NA,TRBV19,NA,TGTGCCAGTAGAGGGGCAGGGATGAACACTGAAGCTTTCTTT,CASRGAGMNTEAFF
TRBJ1-1,NA,TRBV4-1,NA,TGCGCCAGCAGCCCCCAGGCAGGGGTGGACACTGAAGCTTTCTTT,CASSPQAGVDTEAFF
TRBJ2-1,TRBD1,TRBV19,NA,TGTGCCAGTAGTGACCGTCGCCAGGGGGCTGGGAATGAGCAGTTCTTC,CASSDRRQGAGNEQFF
TRBJ2-5,TRBD2,TRBV7-2,NA,TGTGCCAGCAGCCGGGGGGGCCGGGGAGAGACCCAGTACTTC,CASSRGGRGETQYF
TRBJ2-2,NA,TRBV5-1,NA,TGCGCCAGCAGCTCCAGGGAGGCCGGGGAGCTGTTTTTT,CASSSREAGELFF
TRBJ1-4,NA,TRBV6-5,NA,TGTGCCAGCAGTTACAGACAGGTCCCTAATGAAAAACTGTTTTTT,CASSYRQVPNEKLFF
TRBJ1-1,NA,TRBV25-1,NA,TGTGCCAGCAGTGAATATGGGGCAGGGACTGAAGCTTTCTTT,CASSEYGAGTEAFF
TRBJ1-1,TRBD1,TRBV7-9,NA,TGTGCCAGCAGCTTTACAGGGGGTGGCACTGAAGCTTTCTTT,CASSFTGGGTEAFF
TRBJ2-4,TRBD2,TRBV7-3,NA,TGTGCCAGCAGCTCTTCGGGGGGGGAAAACATTCAGTACTTC,CASSSSGGENIQYF
TRBJ1-3,TRBD1,TRBV4-2,NA,TGTGCCAGCAGTTCCTTTAAAGGACAGGGATTGGACACCATATATTTT,CASSSFKGQGLDTIYF
TRBJ2-5,NA,TRBV5-1,once,TGCGCCAGCAGCTTAACAGGGACGGTACTCCAAGAGACCCAGTACTTC,CASSLTGTVLQETQYF
TRBJ1-3,NA,TRBV9,NA,TGTGCCAGCAGCTCAACGCTAGGCGGGTTGAATTTT,CASSSTLGGLNF
TRBJ2-2,TRBD1,TRBV25-1,NA,TGTGCCAGCAGTGCCTCCGGGACAGGGGGCACCGGGGAGCTGTTTTTT,CASSASGTGGTGELFF
TRBJ2-7,NA,TRBV5-1,NA,TGCGCCAGCAGCTTGGACGGGGGTGCCTACGAGCAGTACTTC,CASSLDGGAYEQYF
TRBJ1-2,TRBD1,TRBV11-3,NA,TGTGCCAGCAGCTTGGACAGGGGATCCTATGGCTACACCTTC,CASSLDRGSYGYTF
TRBJ1-1,NA,TRBV11-2,NA,TGTGCCAGCAGCTTAGCGGGTTACCCTGAAGCTTTCTTT,CASSLAGYPEAFF
TRBJ2-7,TRBD2,TRBV7-8,NA,TGTGCCAGCAGCTTGTTAGGGACTAGCGGACCGATCTACGAGCAGTACTTC,CASSLLGTSGPIYEQYF
TRBJ1-4,NA,TRBV9,NA,TGTGCCAGCAGCGTAGGCGGAGGGAGGGGGGCACTTGAAAAACTGTTTTTT,CASSVGGGRGALEKLFF
TRBJ2-1,NA,TRBV7-3,NA,TGTGCCAGCAGCTTAAGGGGGGGCGTTAACAATGAGCAGTTCTTC,CASSLRGGVNNEQFF
TRBJ1-6,NA,TRBV7-2,NA,TGTGCCAGCAGCTCCCTTCGTAGTGGCAGGGCGAATTCACCCCTCCACTTT,CASSSLRSGRANSPLHF
TRBJ1-5,TRBD1,TRBV6-1,NA,TGTGCCAGCAGTGACGCAGGGGGCGGGAATCAGCCCCAGCATTTT,CASSDAGGGNQPQHF
TRBJ1-2,NA,TRBV30,NA,TGTGCCTGGAGTAGGACGGGGCGGGATAACTATGGCTACACCTTC,CAWSRTGRDNYGYTF
TRBJ1-1,TRBD1,TRBV30,NA,TGTGCCTGGAGAGGTGGACAGGGGGCTGAAGCTTTCTTT,CAWRGGQGAEAFF
TRBJ1-1,TRBD1,TRBV29-1,NA,TGCAGCGTTGGCACAGGGGGGAACACTGAAGCTTTCTTT,CSVGTGGNTEAFF
TRBJ2-5,NA,TRBV6-1,NA,TGTGCCAGCAGAAGACAGGGACTAGAGACCCAGTACTTC,CASRRQGLETQYF
TRBJ2-1,NA,TRBV4-1,NA,TGCGCCAGCAGCCAACTCTCACTTTCTGAGCAGTTCTTC,CASSQLSLSEQFF
TRBJ2-3,NA,TRBV18,NA,TGTGCCAGCTCACCGCTAGACAGCACAGATACGCAGTATTTT,CASSPLDSTDTQYF
TRBJ2-7,NA,TRBV19,NA,TGTGCCAGTAGTCCTGGGGGCCAGGGCGAGCAGTACTTC,CASSPGGQGEQYF
TRBJ2-4,NA,TRBV5-1,NA,TGCGCCAGCAGCTTGACGGTAGCCAAAAACATTCAGTACTTC,CASSLTVAKNIQYF
TRBJ1-5,NA,TRBV18,NA,TGTGCCAGCTCACCGACAGGTACGAGCAATCAGCCCCAGCATTTT,CASSPTGTSNQPQHF
TRBJ1-6,NA,TRBV4-3,NA,TGCGCCAGCAGCCAAGTGACACGTCGGGGTCCGGATAATTCACCCCTCCACTTT,CASSQVTRRGPDNSPLHF
TRBJ2-2,NA,TRBV19,NA,TGTGCCAGTAGTTCCCTAGGGGGCACCGGGGAGCTGTTTTTT,CASSSLGGTGELFF
TRBJ1-6,NA,TRBV5-5,NA,TGTGCCAGCAGCTTTTCACAGAAACTTAATTCACCCCTCCACTTT,CASSFSQKLNSPLHF
TRBJ1-1,NA,TRBV7-2,NA,TGTGCCAGCAGCACCAACTCAGGGAACTTGGGGGCTTTCTTT,CASSTNSGNLGAFF
TRBJ1-5,NA,TRBV30,NA,TGTGCCTGGAACAGGGCGACTCAGCCCCAGCATTTT,CAWNRATQPQHF
TRBJ2-3,TRBD1,TRBV27,NA,TGTGCCAGCAGTTTATATCGTGGACAGGGAGGCGCAGATACGCAGTATTTT,CASSLYRGQGGADTQYF
TRBJ2-5,NA,TRBV6-5,NA,TGTGCCAGCAGTTACCGGAGTCCCGGAAAAGAGACCCAGTACTTC,CASSYRSPGKETQYF
TRBJ1-2,NA,TRBV28,NA,TGTGCCAGCAGTTTAAAACAGCTTTATGGCTACACCTTC,CASSLKQLYGYTF
TRBJ1-5,NA,TRBV6-1,NA,TGTGCCAGCAGTGTTTACGAGGGGGGCAATCAGCCCCAGCATTTT,CASSVYEGGNQPQHF
TRBJ2-7,TRBD1,TRBV6-5,NA,TGTGCCAGCAGTGTGTCCGGGACAGGCTATTACGAGCAGTACTTC,CASSVSGTGYYEQYF
TRBJ1-2,NA,TRBV6-5,NA,TGTGCCAGCAGTCCCCGGCCGGGGAATGGCTACACCTTC,CASSPRPGNGYTF
TRBJ1-2,NA,TRBV10-3,NA,TGTGCCATCAGGGGGGCAGGGGAGAACTATGGCTACACCTTC,CAIRGAGENYGYTF
TRBJ2-3,TRBD2,TRBV19,NA,TGTGCCAGTCGCCCCCTCGCGGGGGGCACAGATACGCAGTATTTT,CASRPLAGGTDTQYF
TRBJ2-7,NA,TRBV5-1,once,TGCGCCAGCAGCTTGGGGCAGGGCTTTGGGGAGCAGTACTTC,CASSLGQGFGEQYF
TRBJ2-3,NA,TRBV6-5,NA,TGTGCCAGCAGTTTAATATACACAGATACGCAGTATTTT,CASSLIYTDTQYF
TRBJ1-1,NA,TRBV7-2,NA,TGTGCCAGCAGCTTAGGGAACAGGGATTTGAACACTGAAGCTTTCTTT,CASSLGNRDLNTEAFF
TRBJ1-1,TRBD1,TRBV4-3,NA,TGCGCCAGCAGCTTTGGACAGGGGAACACTGAAGCTTTCTTT,CASSFGQGNTEAFF
TRBJ2-7,TRBD2,TRBV2,NA,TGTGCCAGCAGGCCGGGACTAGCGGCCTACGAGCAGTACTTC,CASRPGLAAYEQYF
TRBJ1-4,NA,TRBV7-3,NA,TGTGCCAGCAGCTTTCTCCCTTGGGGGGAACTGTTTTTT,CASSFLPWGELFF
TRBJ2-1,TRBD2,TRBV7-2,NA,TGTGCCAGCAGCTTACGGGGCGGGGGTGGTGAGCAGTTCTTC,CASSLRGGGGEQFF